A selection of T cell receptor beta chains follows, all from one sample in a study of blood T cell repertoires in COVID-19. Data came from immunoSEQ multiplex PCR; TCRdb stores just in-frame clones and leaves some out. The sample has fewer than 250,000 clones, around four fifths seen once. The sample was PBMCs or T cells enriched from blood (not recorded which). The source of these receptors is a woman aged 45-60 years who had been exposed to COVID-19. CDR3s include the opening cysteine and the closing phenylalanine or tryptophan. Fields, in order: D gene, clone size, J gene, V gene, CDR3 length, CDR3 protein, CDR3 DNA. D genes are given only for firm matches. Clone size is stated in some rows and not others, as once, few, many or a class when expanded.

d_call: TRBD2; clone_size: -; j_call: TRBJ2-5; v_call: TRBV15; cdr3_length: 13; cdr3_aa: CATRATSGETQYF; cdr3_nt: TGTGCCACCAGAGCCACTAGCGGAGAGACCCAGTACTTC
d_call: -; clone_size: -; j_call: TRBJ1-1; v_call: TRBV6-1; cdr3_length: 16; cdr3_aa: CASSEAKYAGGPEAFF; cdr3_nt: TGTGCCAGCAGTGAAGCTAAATATGCCGGAGGACCTGAAGCTTTCTTT
d_call: -; clone_size: -; j_call: TRBJ1-6; v_call: TRBV5-6; cdr3_length: 15; cdr3_aa: CASSSLTNAPSPLHF; cdr3_nt: TGTGCCAGCAGCTCGCTCACAAACGCCCCTTCACCCCTCCACTTT
d_call: TRBD1; clone_size: -; j_call: TRBJ1-1; v_call: TRBV10-2; cdr3_length: 15; cdr3_aa: CASGKLTTGSTEAFF; cdr3_nt: TGCGCCAGCGGTAAGTTGACGACAGGGAGCACTGAAGCTTTCTTT
d_call: -; clone_size: -; j_call: TRBJ1-2; v_call: TRBV9; cdr3_length: 14; cdr3_aa: CASSVLSANYGYTF; cdr3_nt: TGTGCCAGCAGCGTCCTTTCAGCTAACTATGGCTACACCTTC
d_call: TRBD1; clone_size: -; j_call: TRBJ1-1; v_call: TRBV7-9; cdr3_length: 13; cdr3_aa: CASSRDSHFEAFF; cdr3_nt: TGTGCCAGCAGCCGGGACAGTCATTTTGAAGCTTTCTTT
d_call: TRBD2; clone_size: -; j_call: TRBJ2-1; v_call: TRBV27; cdr3_length: 13; cdr3_aa: CASSYQGGNEQFF; cdr3_nt: TGTGCCAGCAGTTATCAGGGAGGGAATGAGCAGTTCTTC
d_call: TRBD2; clone_size: -; j_call: TRBJ2-3; v_call: TRBV6-4; cdr3_length: 14; cdr3_aa: CASSRDYPTDTQYF; cdr3_nt: TGTGCCAGCAGCCGGGACTACCCCACAGATACGCAGTATTTT
d_call: TRBD1; clone_size: -; j_call: TRBJ2-7; v_call: TRBV18; cdr3_length: 14; cdr3_aa: CASSPGQGSHEQYF; cdr3_nt: TGTGCCAGCTCACCAGGACAGGGTTCCCACGAGCAGTACTTC
d_call: -; clone_size: few; j_call: TRBJ2-7; v_call: TRBV7-9; cdr3_length: 14; cdr3_aa: CASSLAGGSYEQYF; cdr3_nt: TGTGCCAGCAGCTTAGCCGGTGGCTCCTACGAGCAGTACTTC
d_call: TRBD1; clone_size: -; j_call: TRBJ1-1; v_call: TRBV5-5; cdr3_length: 19; cdr3_aa: CASSLRQGQGVIGNTEAFF; cdr3_nt: TGTGCCAGCAGCTTACGGCAAGGACAGGGTGTAATTGGGAACACTGAAGCTTTCTTT
d_call: TRBD1; clone_size: -; j_call: TRBJ1-1; v_call: TRBV7-9; cdr3_length: 16; cdr3_aa: CASSFLPGTGYTEAFF; cdr3_nt: TGTGCCAGCAGCTTTCTGCCCGGGACAGGGTACACTGAAGCTTTCTTT
d_call: -; clone_size: -; j_call: TRBJ2-5; v_call: TRBV10-3; cdr3_length: 14; cdr3_aa: CAISESGRAETQYF; cdr3_nt: TGTGCCATCAGTGAGTCGGGCAGGGCAGAGACCCAGTACTTC
d_call: -; clone_size: -; j_call: TRBJ2-5; v_call: TRBV2; cdr3_length: 13; cdr3_aa: CASRGHFLETQYF; cdr3_nt: TGTGCCAGCAGGGGACATTTTTTGGAGACCCAGTACTTC
d_call: TRBD1; clone_size: -; j_call: TRBJ2-7; v_call: TRBV24-1; cdr3_length: 12; cdr3_aa: CATSEAGGEQYF; cdr3_nt: TGTGCCACCAGTGAAGCAGGGGGCGAGCAGTACTTC
d_call: TRBD1; clone_size: -; j_call: TRBJ2-2; v_call: TRBV5-4; cdr3_length: 16; cdr3_aa: CAGGQGTRRDTGELFF; cdr3_nt: TGTGCCGGGGGACAGGGTACTCGAAGGGACACCGGGGAGCTGTTTTTT
d_call: -; clone_size: -; j_call: TRBJ1-6; v_call: TRBV3-1/TRBV3-2; cdr3_length: 19; cdr3_aa: CASSPNQPGGAGLNSPLHF; cdr3_nt: TGTGCCAGCAGCCCCAACCAGCCGGGGGGCGCTGGGCTAAATTCACCCCTCCACTTT
d_call: -; clone_size: -; j_call: TRBJ1-1; v_call: TRBV18; cdr3_length: 16; cdr3_aa: CASSSEGVGWNTEAFF; cdr3_nt: TGTGCCAGCTCCTCAGAGGGAGTCGGATGGAACACTGAAGCTTTCTTT
d_call: -; clone_size: -; j_call: TRBJ1-2; v_call: TRBV4-3; cdr3_length: 15; cdr3_aa: CASSHIGQLRDGYTF; cdr3_nt: TGCGCCAGCAGCCACATAGGACAGCTGCGGGATGGCTACACCTTC
d_call: -; clone_size: few; j_call: TRBJ1-1; v_call: TRBV5-5; cdr3_length: 13; cdr3_aa: CASSPGGQLGGLF; cdr3_nt: TGTGCCAGCAGTCCGGGGGGGCAGTTAGGTGGGCTCTTT
d_call: -; clone_size: many; j_call: TRBJ1-1; v_call: TRBV5-1; cdr3_length: 15; cdr3_aa: CASSLGAGTNTEAFF; cdr3_nt: TGCGCCAGCAGCTTGGGGGCGGGGACGAACACTGAAGCTTTCTTT
d_call: -; clone_size: -; j_call: TRBJ2-1; v_call: TRBV10-3; cdr3_length: 14; cdr3_aa: CAIGSQVGLDEQFF; cdr3_nt: TGTGCCATCGGGAGCCAGGTCGGTTTGGATGAGCAGTTCTTC
d_call: TRBD1; clone_size: -; j_call: TRBJ1-2; v_call: TRBV7-2; cdr3_length: 16; cdr3_aa: CASSLAGAGGNYGYTF; cdr3_nt: TGTGCCAGCAGCTTAGCGGGAGCAGGGGGAAACTATGGCTACACCTTC
d_call: -; clone_size: -; j_call: TRBJ1-2; v_call: TRBV2; cdr3_length: 15; cdr3_aa: CASRWQQGGANGYTF; cdr3_nt: TGTGCCAGCAGGTGGCAGCAGGGAGGTGCAAATGGCTACACCTTC
d_call: -; clone_size: -; j_call: TRBJ1-3; v_call: TRBV4-3; cdr3_length: 14; cdr3_aa: CASSSSGNGNTIYF; cdr3_nt: TGCGCCAGCAGCTCTTCAGGAAATGGAAACACCATATATTTT
d_call: TRBD1; clone_size: few; j_call: TRBJ2-3; v_call: TRBV3-1/TRBV3-2; cdr3_length: 16; cdr3_aa: CASSNRPGQGIDTQYF; cdr3_nt: TGTGCCAGCAGCAATCGACCGGGACAGGGGATAGATACGCAGTATTTT
d_call: -; clone_size: few; j_call: TRBJ2-3; v_call: TRBV2; cdr3_length: 14; cdr3_aa: CASGRRGGSDTQYF; cdr3_nt: TGTGCCAGCGGAAGGAGGGGTGGGTCAGATACGCAGTATTTT
d_call: TRBD1; clone_size: -; j_call: TRBJ1-6; v_call: TRBV18; cdr3_length: 15; cdr3_aa: CASSPKGALNSPLHF; cdr3_nt: TGTGCCAGCTCACCAAAGGGGGCCCTAAATTCACCCCTCCACTTT
d_call: -; clone_size: once; j_call: TRBJ1-2; v_call: TRBV6-5; cdr3_length: 16; cdr3_aa: CASSYSGGEAIYGYTF; cdr3_nt: TGTGCCAGCAGTTACTCTGGCGGGGAAGCTATTTATGGCTACACCTTC
d_call: TRBD1; clone_size: -; j_call: TRBJ2-6; v_call: TRBV7-6; cdr3_length: 20; cdr3_aa: CASSATSPGQGYEGANVLTF; cdr3_nt: TGTGCCAGCAGCGCGACGTCGCCGGGACAGGGTTATGAAGGGGCCAACGTCCTGACTTTC
d_call: TRBD1; clone_size: -; j_call: TRBJ1-1; v_call: TRBV5-1; cdr3_length: 15; cdr3_aa: CASSSRTGGNTEAFF; cdr3_nt: TGCGCCAGCAGCTCTCGGACAGGGGGGAACACTGAAGCTTTCTTT
d_call: -; clone_size: -; j_call: TRBJ1-2; v_call: TRBV7-8; cdr3_length: 14; cdr3_aa: CASSYRDTLHGYTF; cdr3_nt: TGTGCCAGCAGCTACCGGGACACACTCCATGGCTACACCTTC
d_call: -; clone_size: -; j_call: TRBJ2-7; v_call: TRBV11-2; cdr3_length: 13; cdr3_aa: CASSPPSAYEQYF; cdr3_nt: TGTGCCAGCAGCCCCCCCTCAGCCTACGAGCAGTACTTC